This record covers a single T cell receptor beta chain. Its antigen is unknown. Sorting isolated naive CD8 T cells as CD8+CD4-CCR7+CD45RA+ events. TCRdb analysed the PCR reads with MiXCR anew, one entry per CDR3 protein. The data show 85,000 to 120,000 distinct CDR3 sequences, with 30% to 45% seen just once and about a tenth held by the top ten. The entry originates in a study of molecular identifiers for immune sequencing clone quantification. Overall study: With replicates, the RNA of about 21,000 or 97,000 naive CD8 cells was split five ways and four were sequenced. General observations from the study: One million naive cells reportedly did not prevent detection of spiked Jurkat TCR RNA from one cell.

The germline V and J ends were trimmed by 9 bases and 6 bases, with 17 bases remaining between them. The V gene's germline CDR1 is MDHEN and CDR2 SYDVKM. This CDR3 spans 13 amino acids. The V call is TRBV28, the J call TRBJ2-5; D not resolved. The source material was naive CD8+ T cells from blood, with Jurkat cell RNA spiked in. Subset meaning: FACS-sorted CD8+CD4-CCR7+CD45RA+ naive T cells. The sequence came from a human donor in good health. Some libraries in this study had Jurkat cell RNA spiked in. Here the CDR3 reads CASQGWVSKTQYF. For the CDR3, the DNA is TGTGCCAGTCAAGGTTGGGTCTCGAAGACCCAGTACTTC. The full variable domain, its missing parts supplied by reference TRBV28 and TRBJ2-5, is DVKVTQSSRYLVKRTGEKVFLECVQDMDHENMFWYRQDPGLGLRLIYFSYDVKMKEKGDIPEGYSVSREKKERFSLILESASTNQTSMYLCASQGWVSKTQYFGPGTRLLVL.